These 20 T cell receptor beta chains share one sample of origin, sequenced in a study of T cells in narcolepsy. Libraries were prepared by immunoSEQ multiplex PCR; TCRdb keeps only in-frame clonotypes and omits some of them. Of fewer than 35,000 clones listed, 80% to 85% are singletons. Material: CD45RA- memory CD4+ T cells from PBMCs. These receptors came from a human donor with narcolepsy.

This chain links TRBV2 with TRBJ1-2; a possible D gene is TRBD1 (5 bases). Germline V gives CDR1 SNHLY, CDR2 FYNNEI. The CDR3 consists of 15 residues. V dropped 5 bases and J dropped 4 bases, with 17 bases sitting between them. In DNA, the CDR3 is TGTGCCAGCAGTCAGACAGCGGGTGTTAGCTATGGCTACACCTTC. It translates to CASSQTAGVSYGYTF.

This clone was seen more than once but under ten times. V and J are TRBV28 and TRBJ1-1; no definite D call. V was clipped by 1 base and J by 7 bases, with 7 bases between them. Germline V CDR1 and CDR2: MDHEN, SYDVKM. The CDR3 covers 12 residues. The CDR3 region has the DNA TGTGCCAGCAGTTTATCCCATAGTGAAGCTTTCTTT. This sequence encodes CASSLSHSEAFF.

The chain uses TRBV4-2 and TRBJ1-1; 7 nucleotides match TRBD1. V was pared by 2 bases and J by 0 bases, with 6 bases of the junction left unmatched. The CDR3 is made up of 16 amino acids. Per germline, CDR1 LGHNA and CDR2 YNFKEQ. CDR3 bases: TGTGCCAGCAGCCAACCGGGACAGTCCATGAACACTGAAGCTTTCTTT. As protein: CASSQPGQSMNTEAFF.

This chain links TRBV6-1 with TRBJ1-1, with D perhaps matching TRBD1 (5 bases). Germline V gene lookup returns CDR1 MNHNS and CDR2 SASEGT. V dropped 5 bases and J dropped 6 bases, with 7 bases sitting between them. CDR3 length: 11 residues. CDR3 region: CASSWGSEAFF. The CDR3 coding sequence is TGTGCCAGCAGTTGGGGGTCTGAAGCTTTCTTT.

The chain recombines TRBV4-2 with TRBJ2-3; the D gene is possibly TRBD2 (5 bases). The CDR3 consists of 15 residues. Trimming shortened V by 0 bases and J by 6 bases, and 13 bases separated the two germline ends. Germline V gene data show CDR1 as LGHNA and CDR2 as YNFKEQ. The CDR3 DNA reads TGTGCCAGCAGCCAAGATCGGCTAGCATCCGATACGCAGTATTTT. Translated: CASSQDRLASDTQYF.

The J gene is TRBJ2-2, the V gene TRBV27; 7 nucleotides line up with TRBD1. The CDR3 has 15 amino acids. Trimming took 5 bases from V and 0 from J; bases not matched to a gene: 3. CDR1 is MNHEY and CDR2 is SMNVEV in the germline V gene (reference sequence). The CDR3 loop is CASSRQGANTGELFF. The DNA of the CDR3 is TGTGCCAGCAGTCGACAGGGAGCGAACACCGGGGAGCTGTTTTTT.

CDR3 in DNA: TGTGCCAGCGGGCCCCCGCTGATTAATGAAAAACTGTTTTTT. Translation gives CASGPPLINEKLFF. The rearrangement uses TRBV12-1 and TRBJ1-4; TRBD1 is the table's D call and was not checked against the DNA. TRBV12-1 is a pseudogene. This CDR3 region has 14 residues.

V gene TRBV19 combines with J gene TRBJ1-2, with a tentative D call TRBD1 (5 bases). The germline V gene has CDR1 LNHDA and CDR2 SQIVND (reference sequence). The CDR3 contains 13 residues. V was clipped by 6 bases and J by 7 bases, with 15 bases between them. The CDR3 bases are TGTGCCAGTAGACGCGGCCAGGGAAGTGGCTACACCTTC. This sequence encodes CASRRGQGSGYTF.

The chain is built from TRBV11-3 and TRBJ1-1; D perhaps matches TRBD1 (5 bases). The CDR3 has 15 residues. Trimming shortened V by 3 bases and J by 1 base, and 12 bases separated the two germline ends. Germline V lookup: CDR1 SGHNT, CDR2 YENEEA. CDR3 sequence reads: CASSLGGLGNTEAFF. The CDR3 bases are TGTGCCAGCAGCTTGGGGGGTTTAGGGAACACTGAAGCTTTCTTT.

The rearrangement joins TRBV12-5 to TRBJ1-1; 8 bases line up with TRBD1. V dropped 6 bases and J dropped 3; count of bases not matched to a gene: 3. This CDR3 has 13 amino acids. Germline assignment: CDR1 LGHNT and CDR2 FRNRAP. The CDR3, as DNA: TGTGCTAGTGGCGCGGGACAGGACACTGAAGCTTTCTTT. Amino acid sequence: CASGAGQDTEAFF.

The count of this clone is one. V is TRBV7-8 and J is TRBJ2-5, with 8 bases identical to TRBD2. The CDR3 is made up of 14 amino acids. V gave up 5 bases and J gave up 5 bases; unmatched junction bases: 7. The germline V gene has CDR1 SGHVS and CDR2 FQNEAQ. For the CDR3, the DNA is TGTGCCAGCAGCCCCGGACTAGCTTCCGAGACCCAGTACTTC. Translating gives CASSPGLASETQYF.

In the case of this clone: The sample holds other DNA sequences that translate to the same CDR3. J is TRBJ1-1 and V is TRBV18; no clear D. This CDR3 is built from 14 residues. Deletions cut 1 base from V and 2 bases from J, with 8 bases between. CDR1 and CDR2 from the germline V gene are KGHSH and LQKENI. CDR3 sequence: CASSPRTKNTEAFF. CDR3 DNA sequence: TGTGCCAGCTCACCACGAACGAAAAACACTGAAGCTTTCTTT.

This chain links TRBV4-1 with TRBJ2-7; TRBD2 might be the D (6 bases). With 0 bases removed from V and 3 bases from J, the gap between germline ends came to 12 bases. The CDR3 extends over 15 amino acids. CDR1 MGHRA and CDR2 YSYEKL come from the germline V gene. CDR3 residues: CASSQDRRGIYEQYF. CDR3 DNA sequence: TGCGCCAGCAGCCAAGACCGTCGGGGGATCTACGAGCAGTACTTC.

This sequence joins TRBV2 and TRBJ1-5; D is uncertain. CDR1 SNHLY and CDR2 FYNNEI come from the germline V gene. Trimming removed 6 bases from V and 0 bases from J, with 12 bases in between. The CDR3 sequence is 15 residues long. The CDR3 DNA sequence: TGTGCCAGCAGGGGTACCTGGAATAGCAATCAGCCCCAGCATTTT. This codes for CASRGTWNSNQPQHF.

The chain carries TRBV6-5 and TRBJ1-6, with D uncertain. V was pared by 7 bases and J by 8 bases, with 6 bases between. The V gene's germline CDR1 is MNHEY and CDR2 SVGAGI. The CDR3 sequence is 11 residues long. CDR3 sequence: CASNEYSPLHF. DNA for the CDR3: TGTGCCAGCAACGAGTATTCACCCCTCCACTTT.

This clone has only a few counts. V and J are TRBV7-9 and TRBJ1-1, with no clear D. CDR1 is SEHNR, CDR2 FQNEAQ, per germline (reference sequence). The CDR3 extends over 14 amino acids. V was pared by 5 bases and J by 5 bases, with 15 bases between. CDR3 sequence reads: CASSPRLGGTEAFF. The CDR3, as DNA: TGTGCCAGCAGCCCCCGACTGGGAGGGACTGAAGCTTTCTTT.

Only a few counts were recorded for this clone. The chain employs TRBV7-9 and TRBJ1-4; TRBD1 might be the D (6 bases). The CDR3 consists of 14 residues. V lost 10 bases, J lost 2 bases, and 14 bases lay in between. In germline, CDR1 is SEHNR, CDR2 FQNEAQ (reference sequence). The CDR3 nucleotides are TGTGCCACGGAAACAGGGACGACTAATGAAAAACTGTTTTTT. Translated, it gives CATETGTTNEKLFF.

This clone was seen just once. V gene TRBV10-3 combines with J gene TRBJ1-2; D remains ambiguous. Trimming pared 7 bases from V and 4 bases from J, leaving 16 bases between. The CDR3 has 14 amino acids. CDR1 is ENHRY, CDR2 SYGVKD, per germline. The CDR3 DNA reads as TGTGCCATCAACGGAATGGCCGGACTCTATGGCTACACCTTC. Amino acid sequence: CAINGMAGLYGYTF.

V usage is TRBV2 and J usage is TRBJ2-7; 7 positions agree with TRBD1. The CDR3 length is 13 residues. The J segment lost 5 bases and the V segment lost 11 bases, leaving 12 bases of the junction unmatched. In germline, CDR1 is SNHLY, CDR2 FYNNEI. The CDR3 spells CAGLPRDSDEQYF. CDR3 coding DNA: TGTGCCGGCCTCCCGAGGGACAGCGACGAGCAGTACTTC.

The CDR3 DNA is TGTGCCAGCAGTGCCGGGGTAGAGGGCAATCAGCCCCAGCATTTT. Translated: CASSAGVEGNQPQHF. The rearrangement joins TRBV6-1 to TRBJ1-5; no reliable D call. Germline loops: CDR1 MNHNS, CDR2 SASEGT. V was clipped by 4 bases and J by 2 bases, with 12 bases between them. The CDR3 consists of 15 residues.